This T cell receptor beta chain emerged from a study of blood T cell repertoires in COVID-19. This table comes from immunoSEQ multiplex PCR, and its TCRdb copy is limited to in-frame clones, with some not included. The sample includes approximately 130,000 clones, around 76% seen only once; the top ten take more than 10%. This clone was seen once. The CDR3 sequence is 16 residues long. The sequence was collected from a human donor in a cohort sampled during active COVID-19. Specimen: peripheral blood. This chain joins TRBV21-1 and TRBJ1-5. TRBV21-1 has pseudogene status. CDR3 in DNA: TGTGCCAGCAGCAAAGCGCGCATTAATAGCAATCAGCCCCAGCATTTT. Residues: CASSKARINSNQPQHF.